This T cell receptor beta chain was recovered during a study of blood T cell repertoires in COVID-19. Study background: Whether acute or convalescent, the COVID-19 samples came from the United States, Italy and Spain. T cells, B-cell-depleted T cells, or PBMCs supplied cDNA or gDNA.

This clone was observed once. This CDR3 contains 16 residues. In the authors' methods: Amplification of reference gene primers was used by the study to estimate nucleated cell counts. TCRdb's table, derived via immunoSEQ multiplex PCR, lists solely in-frame clones and lacks some. V, J and clone size derive from that table, while D and trimming were established from the DNA sequence. The table lists a few hundred thousand clones, about 87% of them singletons. The rearrangement joins TRBV21-1 to TRBJ1-6; the listed D gene, TRBD1, was not tested against the DNA. TRBV21-1 is described as a pseudogene. The sequenced material came from peripheral blood. This clonotype originated in a man in his 60s who had recovered from COVID-19. CDR3 amino acids: CASSLRTRTFRSPLHF. CDR3 coding DNA: TGTGCCAGCAGCCTACGCACCCGGACATTTAGGTCACCCCTCCACTTT.